These 7 T cell receptor beta chains were sequenced from one sample in a study of cytomegalovirus exposure and HLA in healthy donors. PCR used 60 Vbeta primers and 13 Jbeta primers. Generated by immunoSEQ multiplex PCR, the TCRdb table keeps only in-frame clones and is missing some. The data contain about 130,000 clones, more than 60% of them seen just once; the ten biggest clones take up approximately 2.1%. Input material: PBMCs. These receptors all come from a woman in her thirties or forties in good health and CMV-seropositive.

V is TRBV5-1 and J is TRBJ2-5; 10 bases map to TRBD1. CDR1 and CDR2 from the germline V gene are SGHRS and YFSETQ. The CDR3 extends over 16 amino acids. Trimming cost V 1 base and J 5 bases; bases outside gene matches: 8. The CDR3 region is CASSLHGQGDAETQYF. CDR3 coding DNA: TGCGCCAGCAGCTTGCACGGACAGGGGGACGCGGAGACCCAGTACTTC.

This clone was picked up one time. The rearrangement links TRBV18 to TRBJ1-1; D is uncertain. This CDR3 has 16 amino acids. From germline, CDR1 is KGHSH and CDR2 LQKENI. V was shortened by 0 bases and J by 0 bases, with 11 bases between the two germline ends. The CDR3 sequence: CASSPPSKRVNTEAFF. The CDR3 DNA reads TGTGCCAGCTCACCACCATCAAAGCGTGTGAACACTGAAGCTTTCTTT.

A remark on this clone: A junction boundary mismatches the germline segment, possibly from a read error. The V and J genes are TRBV19 and TRBJ1-2, with 10 bases matching TRBD1. Germline CDR1 reads LNHDA; CDR2 reads SQIVND (reference sequence). This CDR3 is built from 14 residues. CDR3 sequence reads: CASSTEGQGGPTDF. The CDR3 nucleotides read TGTGCCAGTAGTACCGAAGGACAGGGGGGACCCACTGACTTC.

This clone has just a few counts. The chain is built from TRBV9 and TRBJ1-2; no firm D call. V lost 5 bases and J lost 3, with 11 bases in between. Germline loops: CDR1 SGDLS, CDR2 YYNGEE. The CDR3 extends over 13 amino acids. The CDR3 bases are TGTGCCAGCAGGCCCTACGCGGACTATGGCTACACCTTC. It codes for CASRPYADYGYTF. The full variable domain, completed using reference TRBV9 and TRBJ1-2, is DSGVTQTPKHLITATGQRVTLRCSPRSGDLSVYWYQQSLDQGLQFLIQYYNGEERAKGNILERFSAQQFPDLHSELNLSSLELGDSALYFCASRPYADYGYTFGSGTRLTVV.

The chain employs TRBV15 and TRBJ1-5, with D unresolved. CDR1 is LNHNV and CDR2 is YYDKDF in the germline V gene (reference sequence). V was pared by 8 bases and J by 0 bases, with 20 bases between. CDR3 length: 17 amino acids. The CDR3 DNA follows: TGTGCCACCTCCAGAGTAGGCGCGGACTATAGCAATCAGCCCCAGCATTTT. Protein product: CATSRVGADYSNQPQHF.

This clone was seen only once. This chain uses TRBV15 with TRBJ1-1; 9 bases match TRBD1. The germline V gene has CDR1 LNHNV and CDR2 YYDKDF (reference sequence). The CDR3 contains 14 residues. The J segment lost 8 bases and the V segment lost 0 bases, leaving 4 bases of the junction unmatched. DNA of the CDR3: TGTGCCACCAGCAGAGATTCGGGACAGGGAGAAGCTTTCTTT. Translated, it gives CATSRDSGQGEAFF.

This chain links TRBV25-1 with TRBJ2-1, with D possibly being TRBD1 (5 bases). The germline V and J ends were trimmed by 1 base and 10 bases, with 11 bases remaining between them. This CDR3 comprises 13 residues. Germline CDR1 is MGHDK and CDR2 is SYGVNS. In DNA form, the CDR3 reads TGTGCCAGCAGTGAATGGGGCCAGAGCGAGCAGTTCTTC. This gives the protein CASSEWGQSEQFF.